The entry below gives a single T cell receptor (beta chain) sequence along with its context. Its antigen remains unknown. This sample is drawn from a study of shared clonotypes between healthy human individuals. Study as a whole: For every donor, three CD4 naive, three CD4 memory, two CD8 naive and one CD8 memory plates were used. Study-wide findings and caveats: Only a few donors were included, so the genetic and exposure-history diversity represented was limited. Clonotype sharing across a few donors was observed for about 5.2% of naive CD4 clonotypes.

Germline CDR1 reads SEHNR; CDR2 reads FQNEAQ (reference sequence). The trim removed 5 bases at V and 1 base at J, leaving 9 bases unmatched. CDR3 length: 16 amino acids. The authors split each subset's genomic DNA evenly across several immunoSEQ plates. Profiled with immunoSEQ multiplex PCR; TCRdb holds only in-frame clones, not every one. The sample yields 2,500,000 or so clones, approximately 94% seen once. Sequenced input: naive CD4+ T cells sorted from blood. The subset was: CD45RA+ positively selected. The V call is TRBV7-9, the J call TRBJ2-7; TRBD1 aligns across 9 bases. The sequence was obtained from a man aged 18-30 years in good health. In DNA, the CDR3 is TGTGCCAGCAGCCCTCTGGACAGGGGTTGGTCCTACGAGCAGTACTTC. This codes for CASSPLDRGWSYEQYF.